The rows below give T cell receptor beta chains drawn from one sample of a study of early T cells in non-severe SARS-CoV-2 infection. TCRdb processed the 5' RACE reads anew with MiXCR; each CDR3 protein has one entry. The data show about 64,000 distinct CDR3 sequences, with around 10% seen just once and less than 3.5% held by the top ten. Material: whole blood, obtained at baseline. These receptors came from an adult who was a healthcare worker with PCR-confirmed SARS-CoV-2 infection or an uninfected control (not recorded which). The CDR3 runs from the conserved cysteine through the conserved F or W. D genes are given only for firm matches. A row's size may be missing; if present it is once, few, many or a size class.

V	J	D	size	DNA	CDR3
TRBV27	TRBJ1-5	NA	NA	TGTGCCAGCAATCGGGCAGGGAGCAATCAGCCCCAGCATTTT	CASNRAGSNQPQHF
TRBV6-5	TRBJ1-1	NA	NA	TGTGCCAGCAGGGGGGGGCGGAATGCTGAAGCTTTCTTT	CASRGGRNAEAFF
TRBV5-1	TRBJ2-4	NA	many	TGCGCCAGCAGCTTCGGGCAGGCCCTAGCCAAAAACATTCAGTACTTC	CASSFGQALAKNIQYF
TRBV30	TRBJ1-4	TRBD1	NA	TGTGCCTGGAGTACCGGGACAGGGGGAGAAAAACTGTTTTTT	CAWSTGTGGEKLFF
TRBV7-2	TRBJ2-1	NA	NA	TGTGCCAGCAGCTTCGGACTAAACAATGAGCAGTTCTTC	CASSFGLNNEQFF
TRBV11-2	TRBJ2-7	NA	NA	TGTGCCAGCAGCTTAGTTGGAGGGCAGGCCTACGAGCAGTACTTC	CASSLVGGQAYEQYF
TRBV6-5	TRBJ2-1	NA	NA	TGTGCCAGCAGTTACTCGAGCAATGAGCAGTTCTTC	CASSYSSNEQFF
TRBV4-2	TRBJ2-7	NA	NA	TGTGCCAGCAGCCAAGCCAGGGATCCCGAGCAGTACTTC	CASSQARDPEQYF
TRBV18	TRBJ2-7	NA	many	TGTGCCAGCTCACCCCCTCCAGGAACCGAGCAGTACTTC	CASSPPPGTEQYF
TRBV11-2	TRBJ1-1	NA	NA	TGTGCCAGCAGCTTAGACAAGATTGAAGCTTTCTTT	CASSLDKIEAFF
TRBV20-1	TRBJ2-1	NA	few	TGCAGTGCTAGAGAGCCGGGACTCTCCTACAATGAGCAGTTCTTC	CSAREPGLSYNEQFF
TRBV7-2	TRBJ2-1	TRBD1	few	TGTGCCAGCAGCAAACCGGGACAGGGTTACAATGAGCAGTTCTTC	CASSKPGQGYNEQFF
TRBV29-1	TRBJ1-2	NA	many	TGCAGCGTTGAACGATGGGGCGGCGGCTACACCTTC	CSVERWGGGYTF
TRBV6-1	TRBJ1-4	TRBD1	many	TGTGCCAGCAGTGACGGGACAGGGTGGGGCGAAAAACTGTTTTTT	CASSDGTGWGEKLFF
TRBV5-1	TRBJ2-3	TRBD2	NA	TGCGCCAGCGTTCGAGGTGACAATGGGAGGGGAGGAGATACGCAGTATTTT	CASVRGDNGRGGDTQYF
TRBV5-5	TRBJ2-2	NA	NA	TGTGCCAGCAGCTTGTCGCCAGGGGTAGGCGGGGAGCTGTTTTTT	CASSLSPGVGGELFF
TRBV6-6	TRBJ1-1	NA	few	TGTGCCAGCAGTTTTACTACGGGGAACACTGAAGCTTTCTTT	CASSFTTGNTEAFF
TRBV5-6	TRBJ1-1	TRBD1	NA	TGTGCCAGCAGGCCAACAGGGGTGGGTATGAACACTGAAGCTTTCTTT	CASRPTGVGMNTEAFF
TRBV3-1	TRBJ2-1	TRBD2	few	TGTGCCAGCAGCCAAGTACTTAGGACTAGCGGGGGCAATGAGCAGTTCTTC	CASSQVLRTSGGNEQFF
TRBV5-6	TRBJ1-5	NA	NA	TGTGCCAGCAGCTTGGCGGGGGCGCGTAATCAGCCCCAGCATTTT	CASSLAGARNQPQHF
TRBV19	TRBJ2-3	NA	few	TGTGCCAGTAGTTTATACTTCGGACCTGCCACAGATACGCAGTATTTT	CASSLYFGPATDTQYF
TRBV3-1	TRBJ1-1	NA	NA	TGTGCCAGCAGCCAAGGGACAAGCCGTGAAGCTTTCTTT	CASSQGTSREAFF
TRBV7-9	TRBJ2-7	NA	few	TGTGCCACCACCGAGGGGGATCAGCGCGAGCAGTACTTC	CATTEGDQREQYF
TRBV5-3	TRBJ2-7	NA	NA	TGTGCCAGAAGCCTAGTGCGTTCCTACGAGCAGTACTTC	CARSLVRSYEQYF
TRBV7-3	TRBJ2-4	NA	NA	TGTGCCAGCAGCTTGGATGGCGCTTCGGACATTCAGTACTTC	CASSLDGASDIQYF
TRBV5-1	TRBJ1-1	NA	many	TGCGCCAGCAGCTCCCAACAGGGAGGGAGCACTGAAGCTTTCTTT	CASSSQQGGSTEAFF
TRBV6-2/TRBV6-3	TRBJ1-1	NA	NA	TGTGCCAGCACAGGGTTCACTGAAGCTTTCTTT	CASTGFTEAFF
TRBV12-3/TRBV12-4	TRBJ1-1	NA	NA	TGTGCCAGCAGTGCCCTCACAGGGAACACTGAAGCTTTCTTT	CASSALTGNTEAFF
TRBV4-2	TRBJ2-1	NA	NA	TGTGCCAGCAGCCAAGATCTTAGAGAGCAGTTCTTC	CASSQDLREQFF
TRBV20-1	TRBJ2-7	NA	NA	TGCAGTGCCACCGAGGACGGGGACTCCTACGAGCAGTACTTC	CSATEDGDSYEQYF
TRBV3-1	TRBJ2-3	NA	NA	TGTGCCAGCAGCCAAGTTGCTAGTAGCACAGATACGCAGTATTTT	CASSQVASSTDTQYF
TRBV3-1	TRBJ1-2	NA	NA	TGTGCCAGCAGCCTCCCTCAGGGCTATGGCTACACCTTT	CASSLPQGYGYTF
TRBV7-3	TRBJ1-3	NA	NA	TGTGCCAGCAGCTTAATGTCTGGCACCTCTGGAAACACCATATATTTT	CASSLMSGTSGNTIYF
TRBV30	TRBJ2-3	TRBD2	NA	TGTGCCTGGAGTTTACTAGCGGGGGGGCAAGATACGCAGTATTTT	CAWSLLAGGQDTQYF
TRBV6-1	TRBJ2-7	TRBD1	few	TGTGCCAGTAATCGGGACAGGAAATACGAGCAGTACTTC	CASNRDRKYEQYF
TRBV7-6	TRBJ2-3	NA	many	TGTGCCAGCAGTCAAGATCCAGCTCTCATCGCGGGCGATACGCAGTATTTT	CASSQDPALIAGDTQYF
TRBV4-3	TRBJ1-6	NA	few	TGCGCCAGCAGCCAGGAGTCTGTGCAGGGATGGTCACCCCTCCACTTT	CASSQESVQGWSPLHF
TRBV3-1	TRBJ2-2	TRBD1	many	TGTGCCAGCAGACAGGGGGCAATGAACACCGGGGAGCTGTTTTTT	CASRQGAMNTGELFF
TRBV29-1	TRBJ2-1	NA	NA	TGCAGCGTTGAAGATCCCGGAGGCCCCAACAATGAGCAGTTCTTC	CSVEDPGGPNNEQFF
TRBV5-1	TRBJ2-4	NA	NA	TGCGCCAGCAGCTTCTCCGGCGAAGGGGGTGAAATAGCGAGACTAGCCAAAAACATTCAGTACTTC	CASSFSGEGGEIARLAKNIQYF
TRBV20-1	TRBJ2-5	NA	many	TGCAGTGCTCCCAGGGGGGGACTGGAACAAGAGACCCAGTACTTC	CSAPRGGLEQETQYF
TRBV2	TRBJ2-7	TRBD1	NA	TGTGCCAGCAGTCCCCGGGACAGCGACTCCTACGAGCAGTACTTC	CASSPRDSDSYEQYF
TRBV24-1	TRBJ2-1	NA	NA	TGTGCCACCAGTCCGGCCGGACAGAACAATGAGCAGTTCTTC	CATSPAGQNNEQFF
TRBV2	TRBJ2-2	NA	NA	TGTGCCAGCGGGGGTCGGAACACCGGGGAGCTGTTTTTT	CASGGRNTGELFF
TRBV10-3	TRBJ1-2	NA	few	TGTGCCATCAGGACCCAGTCCTATGGCTACACCTTC	CAIRTQSYGYTF
TRBV18	TRBJ2-5	NA	NA	TGTGCCAGCTCACAGCCCCTGACAGGCCGCCAAGAGACCCAGTACTTC	CASSQPLTGRQETQYF
TRBV2	TRBJ1-1	NA	many	TGTGCCAGCAGTGCGCAGGGGAGGACTGAAGCTTTCTTT	CASSAQGRTEAFF
TRBV6-5	TRBJ1-1	NA	NA	TGTGCCAGCAGTTACTCCAGGGCGGCCCGATGGGCTGAAGCTTTCTTT	CASSYSRAARWAEAFF
TRBV6-5	TRBJ1-4	NA	few	TGTGCCAGCAGTTTTGCGGGAGGGGATAATGAAAAACTGTTTTTT	CASSFAGGDNEKLFF
TRBV20-1	TRBJ2-1	TRBD2	NA	TGCAGTGCTAGAGATCGGGGGGGGCCCAATGAGCAGTTCTTC	CSARDRGGPNEQFF
TRBV3-1	TRBJ2-1	TRBD2	many	TGTGCCAGCAGCCTTAGGACTAGCGGTTACAATGAGCAGTTCTTC	CASSLRTSGYNEQFF
TRBV11-2	TRBJ1-1	NA	NA	TGTGCCAGCAGCCAAATGGCTTGGGGTGAAGCTTTCTTT	CASSQMAWGEAFF
TRBV7-6	TRBJ2-4	NA	NA	TGTGCCAGCAGCCCAGGGGCAGACAGGCCGGCTCCCGGAAAAAACATTCAGTACTTC	CASSPGADRPAPGKNIQYF
TRBV7-9	TRBJ2-1	TRBD2	many	TGTGCCAGCAGCTACCCAACCGGGACTAGCGGGGGTACCATTAGTTACAATGAGCAGTTCTTC	CASSYPTGTSGGTISYNEQFF
TRBV7-2	TRBJ2-1	TRBD2	NA	TGTGCCAGCAGCCCCTGGGACGGGGGGGCCGAGCAGTTCTTC	CASSPWDGGAEQFF
TRBV13	TRBJ2-2	NA	NA	TGTGCCAGCAGCTTAGGGACACTTAACACCGGGGAGCTGTTTTTT	CASSLGTLNTGELFF
TRBV5-1	TRBJ2-7	NA	NA	TGCGCCAGCAGCTTCGAGGCAGGTAACTACGAGCAGTACTTC	CASSFEAGNYEQYF
TRBV7-9	TRBJ1-1	NA	few	TGTGCCAGCAGCTCCCCTAAGCCGGGGGCTGAAGCTTTCTTT	CASSSPKPGAEAFF